This is a list of T cell receptor beta chains from one sample in a study of cytomegalovirus exposure and HLA in healthy donors. TCRdb's table, derived via immunoSEQ multiplex PCR, lists solely in-frame clones and lacks some. The sample has about 120,000 clones, about 80% seen once. The sequencing sample was made of PBMCs. These receptors all come from a woman between 35 and 50 years old in good health and CMV-seropositive. CDR3s include the opening cysteine and the closing phenylalanine or tryptophan. D genes are given only for firm matches. Clone size is given for some rows only: seen once, a few or many times, or a class if the clone is expanded.

j_call | clone_size | v_call | d_call | cdr3_aa | cdr3_nt
TRBJ1-1 | . | TRBV5-1 | . | CASSMSRVSNTEAFF | TGCGCCAGCAGCATGTCCCGGGTCTCGAACACTGAAGCTTTCTTT
TRBJ2-7 | few | TRBV5-4 | . | CASSFTPGYEQYF | TGTGCCAGCAGCTTCACACCGGGCTACGAGCAGTACTTC
TRBJ1-6 | . | TRBV25-1 | TRBD1 | CASSGAQGTGDNSPLHF | TGTGCCAGCAGTGGGGCACAGGGGACTGGGGATAATTCACCCCTCCACTTT
TRBJ1-2 | . | TRBV6-1 | TRBD1 | CASMDRDRDGYTF | TGTGCCAGCATGGACCGGGACAGGGATGGCTACACCTTC
TRBJ1-1 | many | TRBV6-1 | . | CASSEAQGTEAFF | TGTGCCAGCAGTGAAGCGCAGGGCACTGAAGCTTTCTTT
TRBJ1-4 | once | TRBV6-5 | . | CASSPPGLMEKLFF | TGTGCCAGCAGCCCACCGGGTCTCATGGAAAAACTGTTTTTT
TRBJ1-4 | . | TRBV6-5 | . | CASSYSSTQPARLFF | TGTGCCAGCAGTTACTCCTCGACCCAACCGGCTAGGCTGTTTTTT
TRBJ2-7 | . | TRBV7-2 | . | CASSLAVDYEQYF | TGTGCCAGCAGCTTAGCTGTAGACTACGAGCAGTACTTC
TRBJ1-5 | once | TRBV30 | TRBD1 | CAWSAGTGAGQPQHF | TGTGCCTGGAGTGCGGGGACAGGGGCGGGTCAGCCCCAGCATTTT
TRBJ2-5 | . | TRBV18 | . | CASSPETGGLQETQYF | TGTGCCAGCTCACCAGAGACGGGGGGCCTCCAAGAGACCCAGTACTTC
TRBJ2-3 | . | TRBV11-2 | TRBD2 | CASSQLAGSIPSTDTQYF | TGTGCCAGCAGCCAACTAGCGGGGTCGATTCCTAGCACAGATACGCAGTATTTT
TRBJ1-2 | . | TRBV7-9 | . | CASSLEGSGGYTF | TGTGCCAGCAGCTTAGAAGGGAGTGGGGGCTACACCTTC
TRBJ2-5 | . | TRBV4-2 | . | CASSQDYGRETQYF | TGTGCCAGCAGCCAAGATTACGGCAGGGAGACCCAGTACTTC
TRBJ2-3 | . | TRBV7-9 | TRBD2 | CASSRLAGSTDTQYF | TGTGCCAGCAGCCGACTAGCGGGGAGCACAGATACGCAGTATTTT
TRBJ2-5 | few | TRBV18 | TRBD1 | CASSRGTGVGETQYF | TGTGCCAGCTCACGGGGAACAGGGGTAGGAGAGACCCAGTACTTC
TRBJ2-5 | . | TRBV7-2 | . | CASSPNLSGRETQYF | TGTGCCAGCAGCCCCAATCTTAGTGGGCGAGAGACCCAGTACTTC
TRBJ1-1 | . | TRBV4-2 | . | CASSQEDREGSEAFF | TGTGCCAGCAGCCAAGAGGACAGAGAGGGGTCTGAAGCTTTCTTT
TRBJ1-2 | . | TRBV27 | TRBD1 | CASRDRGHGYTF | TGTGCCAGCAGGGACAGGGGACATGGCTACACCTTC
TRBJ2-7 | few | TRBV30 | TRBD1 | CAWSVRTTGGSAQYF | TGTGCCTGGAGTGTACGGACCACAGGGGGCTCAGCGCAGTACTTC
TRBJ2-1 | . | TRBV5-1 | TRBD2 | CASSSGLAGVLAEQFF | TGCGCCAGCAGCTCGGGACTAGCGGGAGTATTGGCTGAGCAGTTCTTC
TRBJ1-2 | . | TRBV7-8 | . | CASSLTSGEGYTF | TGTGCCAGCAGTCTTACCTCCGGGGAGGGCTACACCTTC
TRBJ2-2 | . | TRBV5-1 | TRBD1 | CASSPGDRGYTGELFF | TGCGCCAGCAGCCCAGGGGACAGGGGTTACACCGGGGAGCTGTTTTTT
TRBJ2-1 | . | TRBV5-1 | . | CASSFVGAQQFF | TGCGCCAGCAGCTTTGTTGGAGCGCAGCAGTTCTTC
TRBJ1-1 | . | TRBV30 | . | CAWSVQENTEAFF | TGTGCCTGGAGTGTACAAGAGAACACTGAAGCTTTCTTT
TRBJ1-2 | . | TRBV29-1 | . | CSAEGLYGYTF | TGCAGCGCCGAGGGCCTCTATGGCTACACCTTC
TRBJ1-1 | . | TRBV12-5 | TRBD1 | CASGWTGLTEAFF | TGTGCTAGTGGTTGGACAGGTCTAACTGAAGCTTTCTTT
TRBJ2-1 | . | TRBV15 | . | CATSRKGTRSYNEQFF | TGTGCCACCAGCAGAAAAGGGACTCGCTCCTACAATGAGCAGTTCTTC
TRBJ2-2 | few | TRBV5-1 | . | CASRGGTGELFF | TGCGCCAGCAGAGGGGGAACCGGGGAGCTGTTTTTT
TRBJ2-7 | few | TRBV6-5 | TRBD1 | CASSYSHRGRNEQYF | TGTGCCAGCAGTTACTCGCACAGGGGGAGAAACGAGCAGTACTTC
TRBJ1-1 | . | TRBV19 | TRBD1 | CASSWGQQGTEAFF | TGTGCCAGTAGTTGGGGACAGCAGGGGACTGAAGCTTTCTTT
TRBJ2-1 | few | TRBV4-1 | . | CASSPTASSYNEQFF | TGCGCCAGCAGCCCGACAGCTAGTTCGTACAATGAGCAGTTCTTC
TRBJ1-1 | once | TRBV2 | TRBD1 | CASSDRGRITEAFF | TGTGCCAGCAGTGATAGGGGGCGAATCACTGAAGCTTTCTTT
TRBJ2-1 | . | TRBV19 | TRBD2 | CATQAGVDYNEQFF | TGTGCCACCCAAGCGGGGGTTGACTACAATGAGCAGTTCTTC
TRBJ1-5 | . | TRBV19 | . | CASSSHRDQPQHF | TGTGCCAGTAGTTCCCACAGGGATCAGCCCCAGCATTTT
TRBJ2-5 | . | TRBV25-1 | . | CASSGVQETQYF | TGTGCCAGCAGTGGAGTTCAAGAGACCCAGTACTTC
TRBJ2-2 | few | TRBV6-5 | . | CASISRRGTGELFF | TGTGCCAGCATCTCGCGGAGGGGCACCGGGGAGCTGTTTTTT
TRBJ2-5 | few | TRBV25-1 | . | CASTEGAISKATQETQYF | TGTGCCAGCACCGAAGGGGCTATTTCGAAGGCAACCCAAGAGACCCAGTACTTC
TRBJ2-7 | . | TRBV9 | TRBD1 | CASSREQGAAYEQYF | TGTGCCAGCAGCCGTGAACAGGGGGCGGCCTACGAGCAGTACTTC
TRBJ1-4 | . | TRBV10-3 | . | CAISSGSTNEKLFF | TGTGCCATCAGTTCAGGGTCCACTAATGAAAAACTGTTTTTT
TRBJ1-2 | . | TRBV27 | TRBD1 | CASSLTGQGRRGYTF | TGTGCCAGCAGTTTAACGGGACAGGGAAGGCGGGGCTACACCTTC
TRBJ2-3 | . | TRBV18 | . | CASSQRNTRTDTQYF | TGTGCCAGCTCACAGAGGAACACCCGCACAGATACGCAGTATTTT
TRBJ2-3 | . | TRBV5-1 | . | CASSFLTDTQYF | TGCGCCAGCAGCTTTCTCACAGATACGCAGTATTTT
TRBJ2-3 | . | TRBV6-1 | TRBD1 | CASSPGQRITDTQYF | TGTGCCAGCAGTCCGGGACAGCGAATCACAGATACGCAGTATTTT
TRBJ2-3 | . | TRBV9 | . | CASSVGISARLNTQYF | TGTGCCAGCAGCGTAGGGATTAGCGCGAGATTAAATACGCAGTATTTT
TRBJ1-4 | . | TRBV30 | . | CAWAQGSGEKLFF | TGTGCCTGGGCCCAGGGGAGCGGTGAAAAACTGTTTTTT
TRBJ2-7 | . | TRBV2 | TRBD2 | CASSVIAGGPITEQYF | TGTGCCAGCAGTGTTATAGCGGGAGGGCCGATTACCGAGCAGTACTTC
TRBJ2-1 | few | TRBV7-3 | TRBD1 | CASSSGQGGNEQFF | TGTGCCAGCAGCTCCGGACAGGGAGGCAATGAGCAGTTCTTC
TRBJ2-5 | . | TRBV11-2 | TRBD2 | CASSLATSGETQYF | TGTGCCAGCAGCTTAGCGACTAGCGGGGAGACCCAGTACTTC